This TCR beta chain stems from a study of human T cells and chemical hapten exposure. Study-level background: Patch tests applied 0.01% DPC to the upper back and were scored after 6 days.

Regarding time point: patch test 3, about 24 weeks after DPC sensitization. Treatment here: therapeutic diphenylcyclopropenone sensitization with weekly scalp DPC. With respect to this clonotype: The antigen is not known.

Study conclusions and caveats: Alopecia affected the donors, so their immune response may differ from healthy people's.

TCRdb passed the RACE reads through MiXCR, listing each CDR3 protein once. The table records some 110,000 distinct CDR3 sequences, roughly 10% of them present only once. Here the sequenced sample was whole blood, taken in connection with sensitization to the hapten diphenylcyclopropenone (DPC). The TCR originated in a woman between 50 and 59 years old with alopecia areata. Some clones in this sample may be carry-over from other donors' samples.

The CDR3 DNA is TGTGCCAGCAGTGTCAACCCAGCGGGGGAGCAGTTCTTC. This gives the protein CASSVNPAGEQFF. The V gene is TRBV12-3 or TRBV12-4, the J gene TRBJ2-1, with 7 positions matching TRBD2. CDR3 size: 13 residues. The V and J ends lost 5 bases and 10 bases, in that order; junction bases with no gene match: 8.